This T cell receptor beta chain was found in a study of T cell clones after liver transplantation (dated by TCRdb to between 2018 and 2021). Broadly, across the study: The samples were obtained from ITN030ST, a randomized trial that attempted immunosuppression withdrawal within 2 years after liver transplantation. Tolerance was defined as complete immunosuppression withdrawal for at least one year with no rise in liver enzymes beyond twice the upper limit of normal. Blood samples were collected pre-transplant, pre-randomization before withdrawal, and post-randomization after either full withdrawal or failed withdrawal. Subjects received no induction therapy and standard immunosuppression until randomization at 12-24 months post-transplant. The study cohort included 8 liver transplant recipients, of whom 3 were classified as tolerant and 5 as non-tolerant. Third party-reactive TCRbeta sequences from pre-transplant MLRs were also identified as an antigen-independent comparator for donor-reactive sequences. Donor-reactive T cell clones were identified by TCRbeta sequencing following a pre-transplant mixed lymphocyte reaction and were subsequently tracked in post-transplant blood. Three of the eight recipients were HCV-positive; the others were transplanted for non-autoimmune, non-viral indications. The study at large found these results: Because of small, heterogeneous patient numbers and non-standardized post-transplant time points, the conclusions were only preliminary. When repertoire turnover was accounted for, significantly reduced detection of donor-reactive sequences was found in 7 of 8 subjects for CD4 and in 8 of 8 subjects for CD8. Because allograft tissue specimens were not available, migration of donor-reactive T cells into the graft, rather than deletion, may have occurred. A greater decline was seen for donor-reactive sequences than for third party-reactive sequences, suggesting partial antigen-specific deletion unrelated to withdrawal success. In most of the 8 subjects, regardless of tolerance or HCV status, circulating donor-reactive CD4 TCRbeta sequences dropped significantly post-transplant. In a couple of subjects, low numbers of available donor cells limited the measurable donor-reactive repertoire.

In the case of this clone: Its specific antigen is unknown. No base-level quality is on record; no much larger clone is a single base apart.

Unstimulated PBMCs, after thawing, were stained for CD3, CD4 and CD8 and then FACS-sorted into CD3+CD4+ and CD3+CD8+ populations. Each of the 8 studied subjects was randomized to immunosuppression withdrawal. The Qiagen DNeasy Blood and Tissue Kit was used for genomic DNA isolation. Using immunoSEQ, frozen genomic DNA was subjected to high-throughput TCRbeta CDR3 sequencing, a process that included PCR amplification, mapping, bias correction and internal controls. Regarding the original processing steps: Only productive rearrangements were retained, with each unique TCRbeta sequence defined by its CDR3 nucleotide sequence together with its V and J gene. For a sequence to be called donor-reactive, it needed a frequency of at least 0.01% and at least 5-fold expansion in CFSE-low cells compared with unstimulated pre-transplant cells. To ensure at least 90% detection power, minimum frequency thresholds were set for each subject based on that subject's lowest-template unstimulated sample. Repertoire turnover was measured by Jensen-Shannon divergence between the top 1000 TCRbeta sequences post- and pre-transplant. Two-sided Fisher's exact tests were used to test for changes in the detection of donor-reactive sequences. TCRdb took this table from immuneACCESS and kept in-frame rearrangements with V and J called. Such tables lack part of the clones; where checked against another copy, unresolved V genes explain under half of the gap, and the rest is unexplained. V and J calls and clone size are given by that table; D and trimming were obtained from the DNA. This sample lists roughly 100,000 clones; around 84% were detected once. The top ten constitute less than 3% of the sample.

Its CDR3 holds 16 amino acids, cysteine through phenylalanine. Only the CDR3 DNA stays, 48 bases, in frame from base 1. The trim is 1 base for V and 0 bases for J, with a gap of 10 bases between the germline ends. CDR1 and CDR2, per the germline V gene, are SGHRS and YFSETQ. The sequence came from a human patient who received a liver transplant. Once a transplant has taken place, some T cells may be donor derived. This material consisted of CD4+ T cells from blood, taken roughly 50 months after liver transplant. This receptor chain uses TRBV5-1 and TRBJ1-4, with no reliable assignment of the D segment. CDR3 sequence: CASSLTGIATNEKLFF. The sequenced DNA is TGCGCCAGCAGCTTGACGGGAATTGCAACTAATGAAAAACTGTTTTTT.